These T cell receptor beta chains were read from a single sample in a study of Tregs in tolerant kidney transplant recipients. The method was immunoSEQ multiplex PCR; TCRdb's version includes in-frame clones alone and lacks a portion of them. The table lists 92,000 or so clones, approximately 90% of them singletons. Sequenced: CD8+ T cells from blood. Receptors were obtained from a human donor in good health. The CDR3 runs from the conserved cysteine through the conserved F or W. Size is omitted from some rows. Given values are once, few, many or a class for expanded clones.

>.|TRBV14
CASSQVGAGDNYGYTF
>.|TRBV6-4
CASSGHGGRHTEAFF
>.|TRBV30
CAWSDGQGYQPQHF
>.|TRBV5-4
CASSLQTGYGTDTQYF
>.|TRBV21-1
CASSKEYYARPGEQYF
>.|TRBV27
CASKISGTSGRQTQYF
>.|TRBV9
CASSVGGGTDTGELFF
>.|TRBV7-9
CASSLASGGQTEAFF
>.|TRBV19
CASSIDQYNEQFF
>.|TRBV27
CASSLSSNYYEQYF
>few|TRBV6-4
CASSEGTSGNEQFF
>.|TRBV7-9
CASSLSVKYEQYF
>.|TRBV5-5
CASSYETGRTGELFF
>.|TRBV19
CASSIRDTNQPQHF
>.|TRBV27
CASRRRTGGDVYGYTF
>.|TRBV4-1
CASSPRTGNEKLFF
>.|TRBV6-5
CASPLGGIDIYGYTF
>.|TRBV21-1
CASSSGSTDTQYF
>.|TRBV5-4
CASSLPGDGTGELFF
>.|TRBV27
CASSLRTASTDTQYF
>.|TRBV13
CASSFGEAYEQYF
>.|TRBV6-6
CASSSLYEQYF
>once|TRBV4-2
CASSQPWTSGELFF
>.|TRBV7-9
CASSPWVSDSVEKLFF
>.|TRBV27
CASSPGQGGLWETQYF
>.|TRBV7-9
CASMTGGSEKLFF
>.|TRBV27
CASSLVDREYEQYF
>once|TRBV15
CAAARGTGAYEQYF
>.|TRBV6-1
CASSDPTGGLANYGYTF
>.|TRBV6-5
CASSKGTISNEKLFF
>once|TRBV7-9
CASSLGSTEAFF
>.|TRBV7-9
CASSLGPAVRLEQYF
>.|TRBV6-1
CASSEPSGRGYEQYF
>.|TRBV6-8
CASSRTGMDGNFDYGYTF
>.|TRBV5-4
CASSPDSIEQYF
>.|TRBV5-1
CASSTPGTRYEQFF
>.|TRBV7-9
CASSPITSGGKLYEQYF
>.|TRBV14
CASSQPRERHSSGANVLTF
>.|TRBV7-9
CASSRDRAVDEQYF
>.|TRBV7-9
CASSLGRVGSGANVLTF
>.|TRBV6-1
CASSDGTGSYEQYF
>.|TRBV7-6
CASSLGSGRGYEQYF
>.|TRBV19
CASSMFSVFGAPQHF
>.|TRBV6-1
CASTSVGAYYEQYF
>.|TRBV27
CASREGLAGTWDFYNEQFF
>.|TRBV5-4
CASSPTEAGYTF
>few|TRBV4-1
CASSQKAGDNYGYTF
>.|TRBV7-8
CASSSWVERDTQYF
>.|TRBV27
CASSTRLAGVPYEQYF
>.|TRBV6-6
CASENGRGGQPQHF
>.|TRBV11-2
CASSLDQPYYGYTF
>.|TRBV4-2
CASSQDSELAGTYNEQFF
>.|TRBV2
CAVWTGGENGYTF
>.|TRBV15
CATSREVGSGRVTDTQYF
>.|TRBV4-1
CASSQYPKAYNSPLHF
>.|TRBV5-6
CASSSLDRGDLGNGYTF
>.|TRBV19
CASSLTSTDADTQYF
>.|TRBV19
CASTPFRGSYNEQFF
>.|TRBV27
CASSLQQGTPYYTDTQYF